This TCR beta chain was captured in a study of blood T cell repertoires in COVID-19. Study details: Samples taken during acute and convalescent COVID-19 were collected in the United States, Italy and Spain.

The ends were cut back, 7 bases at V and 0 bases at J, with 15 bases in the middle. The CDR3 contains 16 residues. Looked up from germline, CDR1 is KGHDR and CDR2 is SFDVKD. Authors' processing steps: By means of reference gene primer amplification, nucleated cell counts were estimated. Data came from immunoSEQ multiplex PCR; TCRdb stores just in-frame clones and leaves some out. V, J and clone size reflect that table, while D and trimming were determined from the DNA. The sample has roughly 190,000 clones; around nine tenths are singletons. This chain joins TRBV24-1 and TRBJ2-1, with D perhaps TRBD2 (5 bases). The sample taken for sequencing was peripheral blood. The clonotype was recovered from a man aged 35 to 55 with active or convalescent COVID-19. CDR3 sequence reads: CATSPLATFSYNEQFF. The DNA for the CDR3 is TGTGCCACCAGCCCTCTAGCTACGTTCTCCTACAATGAGCAGTTCTTC.